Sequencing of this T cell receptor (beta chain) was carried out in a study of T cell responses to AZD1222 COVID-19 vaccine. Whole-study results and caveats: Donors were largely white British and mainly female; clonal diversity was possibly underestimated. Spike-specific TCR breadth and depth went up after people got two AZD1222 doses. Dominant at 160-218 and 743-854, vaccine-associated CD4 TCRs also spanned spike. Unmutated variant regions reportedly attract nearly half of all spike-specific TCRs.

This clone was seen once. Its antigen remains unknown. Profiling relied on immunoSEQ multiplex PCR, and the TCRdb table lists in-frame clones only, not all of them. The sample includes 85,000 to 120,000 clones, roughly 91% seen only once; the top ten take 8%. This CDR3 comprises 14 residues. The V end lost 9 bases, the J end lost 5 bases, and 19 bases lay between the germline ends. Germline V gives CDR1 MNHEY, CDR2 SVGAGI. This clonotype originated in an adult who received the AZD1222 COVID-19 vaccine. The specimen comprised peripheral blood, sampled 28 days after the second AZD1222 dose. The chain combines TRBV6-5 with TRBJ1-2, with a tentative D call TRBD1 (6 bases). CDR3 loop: CASQPGQSFYGYTF. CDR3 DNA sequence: TGTGCCAGTCAGCCAGGACAGTCTTTTTATGGCTACACCTTC.